This TCR beta chain was observed in a study of shared clonotypes between healthy human individuals. Study-wide results and caveats: Having only a few donors restricted how much genetic and exposure-history diversity was captured. The study found about 5% of naive CD4 clonotypes shared across several donors.

TCRdb's copy holds only in-frame clones and misses some; the assay was immunoSEQ multiplex PCR. The repertoire holds about 1,500,000 clones, with approximately 97% as singletons. As to this clone: Its antigen is currently unknown.

The CDR3 totals 14 residues. Germline values: CDR1 MDHEN, CDR2 SYDVKM. Trimming removed 7 bases from V and 7 bases from J, with 16 bases in between. The sequencing input was naive CD4+ T cells sorted from blood. Subset described: CD45RA+ positively selected. This receptor was taken from a man under 40 in good health. The chain employs TRBV28 and TRBJ1-4; a possible D gene is TRBD1 (5 bases). This chain's CDR3 is CASTLAGGGEKLFF. CDR3 nucleotides: TGTGCCAGCACCCTGGCCGGGGGAGGTGAAAAACTGTTTTTT. Combining the CDR3 with reference TRBV28 and TRBJ1-4 gives the whole variable domain DVKVTQSSRYLVKRTGEKVFLECVQDMDHENMFWYRQDPGLGLRLIYFSYDVKMKEKGDIPEGYSVSREKKERFSLILESASTNQTSMYLCASTLAGGGEKLFFGSGTQLSVL.